The following is a T cell receptor (beta chain) sequence with its context. Its antigen is still unknown. These data are taken from a study of shared clonotypes between healthy human individuals. On the study more broadly: Three plates were used per donor for CD4 naive, three for CD4 memory, two for CD8 naive and one for CD8 memory.

Study outcomes and limitations: The low donor count limited represented genetic and exposure-history diversity.

This CDR3 is 16 amino acids long. The V end was cut by 3 bases, the J end by 4 bases, with 18 bases between. Looked up from germline, CDR1 is MNHEY and CDR2 is SMNVEV (reference sequence). Assay used: immunoSEQ multiplex PCR; TCRdb lists only in-frame clones, some missing. The sample lists 2.3 million or so clones; 93% were seen once. This chain connects TRBV27 to TRBJ2-5; weak D call: TRBD1 (5 bases). The sample was naive CD4+ T cells from PBMCs. As to subset: CD45RA+ positively selected. The sequence came from a young man in good health. Some clones in this sample may be carry-over from other donors' samples. CDR3 coding DNA: TGTGCCAGCAGTTTTGTTTCAGGGAAATTATTAGAGACCCAGTACTTC. Amino acids: CASSFVSGKLLETQYF.